This is a list of T cell receptor beta chains from one sample in a study of T-cell memory formation after mild COVID-19. One entry per CDR3 protein, called by TCRdb with MiXCR from the 5' RACE reads. The sample includes fewer than 650,000 distinct CDR3 sequences, about a fifth seen only once; the top ten take about 8.4%. Specimen: PBMCs or a T cell subset sorted from them (not recorded which). The receptors shown here come from an adult woman who had mild COVID-19 (a few samples of this study predate the infection). Cell type and time point are not known. Each CDR3 is given with its conserved first and last residue. Fields, in order: D gene, clone size, V gene, J gene, CDR3 DNA, CDR3 protein. A D gene is named only where the DNA matches it firmly. Clone sizes are given selectively: once, few, many, or a class where the clone is expanded.

.	many	TRBV20-1	TRBJ2-7	TGCAGTGCTCTTACCTCATACGAGCAGTACTTC	CSALTSYEQYF
TRBD2	many	TRBV7-2	TRBJ2-7	TGTGCCAGCAGCTTAGCAGGGACTAGCGGAGTCATTTCCTACGAGCAGTACTTC	CASSLAGTSGVISYEQYF
TRBD2	.	TRBV7-2	TRBJ2-1	TGTGCCAGCGGCGAGCGGGAGGGCCCCATCAATGAGCAGTTCTTC	CASGEREGPINEQFF
.	few	TRBV29-1	TRBJ1-2	TGCAGCCACTGGGACATTGCCTATGGCTACACCTTC	CSHWDIAYGYTF
.	few	TRBV7-9	TRBJ2-1	TGTGCCAGCAGCTTCGAGGGTTACAATGAGCAGTTCTTC	CASSFEGYNEQFF
.	few	TRBV6-6	TRBJ2-2	TGTGCCAGCAGTTACCCTCGGGAGCGGGAGCTGTTTTTT	CASSYPRERELFF
.	.	TRBV6-9	TRBJ1-6	TGTGCCACCGTAGGGCGTTCACCCCTCCACTTT	CATVGRSPLHF
TRBD1	many	TRBV5-1	TRBJ2-3	TGCGCCAGCAGTTACACAGGGGATAACACAGATACGCAGTATTTT	CASSYTGDNTDTQYF
TRBD1	.	TRBV29-1	TRBJ2-3	TGCAGCGTTTGGGGGACAGTCAAGGAAGTAGATACGCAGTATTTT	CSVWGTVKEVDTQYF
TRBD1	.	TRBV11-2	TRBJ1-5	TGTGCCAGCAGCTTAGACGACCTCGGGACAGGGCCTACAACTCAATATAATCAGCCCCAGCATTTT	CASSLDDLGTGPTTQYNQPQHF
.	.	TRBV29-1	TRBJ2-1	TGCAGCGTTGATTTCTCTAGGGGTCGGCAGTTCTTC	CSVDFSRGRQFF
.	.	TRBV7-8	TRBJ1-6	TGTGCCAGCAGCCAAAGGGGACATACGAACTCCTATAATTCACCCCTCCACTTT	CASSQRGHTNSYNSPLHF
.	few	TRBV6-5	TRBJ1-5	TGTGCCAGCAGCCCCCTGCGGGGGGGCCTAAATCAGCCCCAGCATTTT	CASSPLRGGLNQPQHF